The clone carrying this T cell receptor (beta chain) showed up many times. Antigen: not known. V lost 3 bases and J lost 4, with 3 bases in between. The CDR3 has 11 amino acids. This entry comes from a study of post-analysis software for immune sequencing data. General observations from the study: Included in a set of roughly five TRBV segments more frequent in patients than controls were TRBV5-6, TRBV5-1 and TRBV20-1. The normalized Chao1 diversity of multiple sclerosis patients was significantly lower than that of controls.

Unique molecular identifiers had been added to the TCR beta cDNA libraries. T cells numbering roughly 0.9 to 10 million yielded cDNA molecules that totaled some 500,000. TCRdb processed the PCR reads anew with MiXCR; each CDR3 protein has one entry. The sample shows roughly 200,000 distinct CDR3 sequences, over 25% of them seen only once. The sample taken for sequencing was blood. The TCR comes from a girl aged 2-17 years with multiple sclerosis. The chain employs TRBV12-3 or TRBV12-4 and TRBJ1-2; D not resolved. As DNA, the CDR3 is TGTGCCAGCAGTTTCATCTATGGCTACACCTTC. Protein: CASSFIYGYTF.